What follows are 13 T cell receptor beta chains derived from one specimen sequenced in a study of OX40 agonist ivuxolimab in advanced cancers. Sequenced by immunoSEQ multiplex PCR; TCRdb stores in-frame clones only, minus some. The profile covers 60,000 to 90,000 clones, with about four fifths appearing a single time and 0.35% to 0.5% taken by the ten largest. The input for sequencing was CD4+ or CD8+ T cells sorted from blood, taken in a trial of the OX40 agonist ivuxolimab. Receptor source: an adult with an advanced solid tumor such as melanoma, head and neck, liver or kidney cancer.

V gene TRBV13 combines with J gene TRBJ2-1; D call uncertain. The CDR3 spans 13 residues. Germline loops: CDR1 PRHDT, CDR2 FYEKMQ (reference sequence). V was trimmed by 3 bases and J by 8 bases, leaving 11 bases between them. The CDR3 spells CASSLGRGDEQFF. CDR3 in DNA: TGTGCCAGCAGCTTGGGTCGAGGTGATGAGCAGTTCTTC.

The rearrangement uses TRBV19 and TRBJ2-1; D is unresolved. V lost 4 bases and J 5 bases, leaving 9 bases between the germline ends. The germline gives CDR1 LNHDA, CDR2 SQIVND (reference sequence). The CDR3 extends over 13 amino acids. The CDR3 loop is CASSSPLHNEQFF. In nucleotides, the CDR3 is TGTGCCAGTAGTAGCCCACTTCACAATGAGCAGTTCTTC.

This sequence joins TRBV18 and TRBJ2-7, with a weak D call TRBD1 (6 bases). The CDR3 extends over 16 amino acids. Trimming removed 6 bases from V and 2 bases from J, with 20 bases in between. CDR1 and CDR2 from the germline V gene are KGHSH and LQKENI. In nucleotides, the CDR3 is TGTGCCAGCTCCCCGTTCTGGCAGGGGATTACCTACGAGCAGTACTTC. It specifies CASSPFWQGITYEQYF. Supplemented by reference TRBV18 and TRBJ2-7, the full variable domain reads NAGVMQNPRHLVRRRGQEARLRCSPMKGHSHVYWYRQLPEEGLKFMVYLQKENIIDESGMPKERFSAEFPKEGPSILRIQQVVRGDSAAYFCASSPFWQGITYEQYFGPGTRLTVT.

This rearrangement joins TRBV19 to TRBJ1-5; 8 bases map to TRBD1. The V segment lost 8 bases and the J segment 2 bases; nucleotides outside the gene matches: 14. CDR3 length: 17 amino acids. Germline CDR1 reads LNHDA; CDR2 reads SQIVND (reference sequence). Written as DNA, the CDR3 is TGTGCCAGTTCCCCGGACAGGGCCCTCTTTGGCAATCAGCCCCAGCATTTT. Translation: CASSPDRALFGNQPQHF.

The chain carries TRBV28 and TRBJ2-7; TRBD1 aligns across 8 bases. V was pared by 6 bases and J by 6 bases, with 13 bases of the junction left unmatched. This CDR3 spans 15 amino acids. The germline V gene encodes CDR1 MDHEN and CDR2 SYDVKM. In DNA form, the CDR3 reads TGTGCCAGCAGCTCAGGGGGCGAGGGATGGGGCGAGCAGTACTTC. Translated, it gives CASSSGGEGWGEQYF.

J is TRBJ2-7 and V is TRBV28; D is undetermined. Trimming took off 6 bases at V and 0 bases at J, with 6 bases between the two ends. CDR1 MDHEN and CDR2 SYDVKM come from the germline V gene. This CDR3 comprises 12 residues. CDR3 loop: CASSLSSYEQYF. The CDR3, as DNA: TGTGCCAGCAGCCTCAGCTCCTACGAGCAGTACTTC. The variable domain in full, completed from reference TRBV28 and TRBJ2-7, reads DVKVTQSSRYLVKRTGEKVFLECVQDMDHENMFWYRQDPGLGLRLIYFSYDVKMKEKGDIPEGYSVSREKKERFSLILESASTNQTSMYLCASSLSSYEQYFGPGTRLTVT.

The chain employs TRBV7-3 and TRBJ2-7; D gene unclear. V was clipped by 5 bases and J by 3 bases, with 11 bases between them. The CDR3 has 13 residues. Looked up from germline, CDR1 is SGHTA and CDR2 is FQGTGA. The CDR3, as DNA: TGTGCCAGCAGCCCCAGCATGGGCTACGAGCAGTACTTC. Residues: CASSPSMGYEQYF.

The chain recombines TRBV28 with TRBJ1-4; 7 bases map to TRBD1. V was clipped by 6 bases and J by 7 bases; unmatched bases: 20. The length of the CDR3 is 18 residues. Germline V gene sequence: CDR1 MDHEN, CDR2 SYDVKM. CDR3 sequence (DNA): TGTGCCAGCAGCCATCCTCCGGGACAGAGGTCCGGAGGTGAAAAACTGTTTTTT. It codes for CASSHPPGQRSGGEKLFF.

The rearrangement joins TRBV7-9 to TRBJ1-4; D unclear. The germline gives CDR1 SEHNR, CDR2 FQNEAQ (reference sequence). CDR3 length equals 12 residues. The V end lost 5 bases, the J end lost 7 bases, and 8 bases lay between the germline ends. The CDR3 DNA is TGTGCCAGCAGCGAGCCGGGTGAAAAACTGTTTTTT. Encoded protein: CASSEPGEKLFF.

This clone was observed a few times. This rearrangement joins TRBV29-1 to TRBJ2-1; 8 bases are a match to TRBD2. After removal of 5 bases from V and 5 bases from J, the junction contained 11 bases not matched to a gene. Germline CDR1 is SQVTM and CDR2 is ANQGSEA. The CDR3 consists of 15 residues. CDR3 sequence reads: CSVWRSGKNNNEQFF. The DNA of the CDR3 is TGCAGCGTTTGGCGTAGCGGGAAAAATAACAATGAGCAGTTCTTC.

The CDR3 protein is CASSVTGNSPLHF. The CDR3 DNA follows: TGTGCCAGCAGCGTAACAGGGAATTCACCCCTCCACTTT. The chain carries TRBV9 and TRBJ1-6, with D possibly being TRBD1 (6 bases). The CDR3 runs to 13 residues. CDR1 is SGDLS, CDR2 YYNGEE, per germline. V shed 1 base and J shed 7 bases, with 6 bases lying between them.

The chain joins TRBV4-1 to TRBJ1-1; no clear D gene. Trimming took off 4 bases at V and 0 bases at J, with 9 bases between the two ends. The CDR3 is 14 amino acids. Germline V gene lookup returns CDR1 MGHRA and CDR2 YSYEKL. CDR3 loop: CASSRVRMNTEAFF. In DNA form, the CDR3 reads TGCGCCAGCAGCCGTGTGAGGATGAACACTGAAGCTTTCTTT.

V is TRBV10-1 and J is TRBJ1-1, with a possible D match to TRBD1 (6 bases). Germline assignment: CDR1 WNHNN and CDR2 SYGVQD (reference sequence). V was shortened by 6 bases and J by 4 bases, with 15 bases between the two germline ends. CDR3 length equals 14 residues. CDR3 sequence: CASRPQQGGTEAFF. CDR3 DNA: TGCGCCAGCAGACCTCAACAGGGAGGCACTGAAGCTTTCTTT.